A selection of T cell receptor beta chains follows, all from one sample in a study of radiation and T cells in renal cell carcinoma. Profiling relied on immunoSEQ multiplex PCR, and the TCRdb table lists in-frame clones only, not all of them. The profile shows 150,000 or so clones, more than 70% of them singletons. The specimen was blood, collected from a patient whose treatment included radiotherapy and nephrectomy. These receptors came from a woman aged 45-60 years with renal cell carcinoma. Both conserved end residues are part of each CDR3. D genes are given only for firm matches. Size is stated for part of the rows, as once, few or many counts, or as a class when the clone is expanded.

TRBV7-7	TRBJ2-6	TRBD2	NA	CASSKGLAGRAGANVLTF	TGTGCTAGCAGCAAGGGACTAGCGGGGAGGGCCGGGGCCAACGTCCTGACTTTC
TRBV5-4	TRBJ2-7	TRBD1	once	CASSLPGTGAYEQYF	TGTGCCAGCAGCTTGCCTGGGACAGGGGCCTACGAGCAGTACTTC
TRBV5-5	TRBJ1-1	NA	NA	CASSLKVPGANTEAFF	TGTGCCAGCAGCTTGAAGGTTCCGGGGGCGAACACTGAAGCTTTCTTT
TRBV11-2	TRBJ1-2	TRBD1	few	CASSLSRDSRYTF	TGTGCCAGCAGCCTTTCCCGGGACAGTCGGTACACCTTC
TRBV6-1	TRBJ2-1	TRBD2	once	CASSDLSGGAFYNEQFF	TGTGCCAGCAGTGATCTTAGCGGGGGGGCCTTCTACAATGAGCAGTTCTTC
TRBV6-5	TRBJ1-3	TRBD1	NA	CASSYSGDSSGNTIYF	TGTGCCAGCAGTTACTCGGGGGACAGTTCTGGAAACACCATATATTTT
TRBV29-1	TRBJ1-1	NA	NA	CSVTGTEFWVMNTEAFF	TGCAGCGTTACCGGGACGGAATTTTGGGTGATGAACACTGAAGCTTTCTTT
TRBV4-1	TRBJ1-2	NA	NA	CASSQDQTGSGYTF	TGCGCCAGCAGCCAAGATCAAACAGGGAGTGGCTACACCTTC
TRBV18	TRBJ1-2	NA	few	CASSPRQVYGYTF	TGTGCCAGCTCACCAAGACAGGTCTATGGCTACACCTTC
TRBV19	TRBJ1-1	NA	NA	CASVVGGTNTEAFF	TGTGCCAGTGTAGTAGGGGGGACGAACACTGAAGCTTTCTTT
TRBV18	TRBJ1-1	NA	NA	CASSPAQNTEAFF	TGTGCCAGCTCACCAGCCCAGAACACTGAAGCTTTCTTT
TRBV7-2	TRBJ1-1	TRBD1	NA	CASSPRTGKYTEAFF	TGTGCCAGCAGCCCACGGACAGGGAAGTACACTGAAGCTTTCTTT
TRBV29-1	TRBJ1-1	TRBD1	NA	CSVNRGLDTEAFF	TGCAGCGTGAACAGGGGGCTGGACACTGAAGCTTTCTTT
TRBV5-8	TRBJ2-1	NA	NA	CAIRINEQFF	TGTGCCATCAGGATAAATGAGCAGTTCTTC
TRBV5-4	TRBJ1-1	NA	NA	CASSLGAEAFF	TGTGCCAGCAGCTTGGGGGCTGAAGCTTTCTTT
TRBV7-8	TRBJ2-5	TRBD2	NA	CASSLVAIAGGYQETQYF	TGTGCCAGCAGCTTAGTGGCAATAGCGGGGGGGTACCAAGAGACCCAGTACTTC
TRBV11-2	TRBJ1-1	TRBD1	NA	CASSLTGTGAEAFF	TGTGCCAGCAGCCTAACCGGGACAGGGGCTGAAGCTTTCTTT
TRBV2	TRBJ1-6	NA	few	CASIYASGQWF	TGTGCCAGCATTTACGCTTCGGGCCAGTGGTTT
TRBV19	TRBJ2-7	NA	NA	CASSQGGFSYEQYF	TGTGCCAGTAGTCAAGGGGGTTTCTCCTACGAGCAGTACTTC
TRBV6-1	TRBJ1-5	TRBD1	NA	CASSEGQGGNQPQHF	TGTGCCAGCAGTGAGGGACAGGGGGGCAATCAGCCCCAGCATTTT
TRBV5-1	TRBJ2-5	NA	NA	CASSFSEKTQYF	TGCGCCAGCAGCTTCTCAGAGAAGACCCAGTACTTC
TRBV18	TRBJ2-3	NA	NA	CASSPGQSTDTQYF	TGTGCCAGCTCACCAGGGCAGAGCACAGATACGCAGTATTTT
TRBV7-9	TRBJ1-2	NA	NA	CASSLVGGDGYTF	TGTGCCAGCAGCTTAGTCGGGGGCGATGGCTACACCTTC
TRBV9	TRBJ2-7	NA	NA	CASSVDTYSYEQYF	TGTGCCAGCAGCGTAGATACATACTCCTACGAGCAGTACTTC
TRBV10-3	TRBJ2-7	TRBD1	NA	CAISENNRQGASSEQYF	TGTGCCATCAGTGAAAACAATCGACAGGGGGCATCAAGCGAGCAGTACTTC
TRBV6-6	TRBJ2-1	TRBD2	once	CASSYGAGGEQFF	TGTGCCAGCAGTTACGGAGCGGGGGGTGAGCAGTTCTTC
TRBV7-6	TRBJ1-6	NA	NA	CASSLADLSFSPLHF	TGTGCCAGCAGCTTGGCGGACCTATCCTTTTCACCCCTCCACTTT
TRBV2	TRBJ1-1	NA	NA	CASSDVGVGTEAFF	TGTGCCAGCAGTGATGTCGGGGTGGGGACTGAAGCTTTCTTT
TRBV10-1	TRBJ2-2	NA	NA	CASSEGYTGELFF	TGCGCCAGCAGTGAGGGGTACACCGGGGAGCTGTTTTTT
TRBV9	TRBJ1-2	NA	NA	CASSAAMPYGYTF	TGTGCCAGCAGCGCCGCCATGCCCTATGGCTACACCTTC
TRBV5-1	TRBJ1-2	NA	NA	CASSLDQSGGRGYTF	TGCGCCAGCAGCTTGGATCAGTCCGGGGGCCGGGGCTACACCTTC
TRBV7-2	TRBJ1-6	TRBD1	NA	CASSLGTGINSPLHF	TGTGCCAGCAGCTTAGGGACAGGGATTAATTCACCCCTCCACTTT
TRBV7-9	TRBJ2-7	NA	NA	CASSLGGLSYEQYF	TGTGCCAGCAGCTTGGGCGGCCTCTCCTACGAGCAGTACTTC
TRBV5-4	TRBJ1-1	NA	NA	CASSLAGGQAEAFF	TGTGCCAGCAGCTTGGCTGGAGGGCAGGCTGAAGCTTTCTTT
TRBV6-5	TRBJ2-6	NA	NA	CASAARANVLTF	TGTGCCAGCGCCGCCCGGGCCAACGTCCTGACTTTC
TRBV29-1	TRBJ2-3	TRBD2	NA	CSVSAGGLSTDTQYF	TGCAGCGTCTCTGCGGGGGGCCTTAGCACAGATACGCAGTATTTT
TRBV18	TRBJ2-3	NA	NA	CASSPPSSTDTQYF	TGTGCCAGCTCACCACCCTCTAGCACAGATACGCAGTATTTT
TRBV2	TRBJ2-5	TRBD2	NA	CASTGTRGETQYF	TGTGCCAGCACTGGGACTAGAGGCGAGACCCAGTACTTC
TRBV11-3	TRBJ2-2	TRBD1	NA	CASSPGQGKTGELFF	TGTGCCAGCAGCCCGGGACAGGGAAAAACCGGGGAGCTGTTTTTT
TRBV2	TRBJ2-7	NA	NA	CASSERWSSYEQYF	TGTGCCAGCAGTGAGAGGTGGAGTTCCTACGAGCAGTACTTC
TRBV7-9	TRBJ1-5	NA	NA	CASSSGRWGNQPQHF	TGTGCCAGCAGCTCTGGGCGTTGGGGCAATCAGCCCCAGCATTTT